The 16 T cell receptor beta chains below come from one sample, sequenced in a study of circulating and synovial CD4+ cells in juvenile arthritis. This table comes from immunoSEQ multiplex PCR, and its TCRdb copy is limited to in-frame clones, with some not included. The sample includes roughly 3,800 clones, over 75% of them seen just once. Sample: CD4+ T cells from synovial fluid. These receptors originate from a human donor with juvenile idiopathic arthritis.

The chain links TRBV12-5 to TRBJ1-1, with a possible D match to TRBD1 (5 bases). The germline V gene has CDR1 LGHNT and CDR2 FRNRAP. Trimming pared 1 base from V and 11 bases from J, leaving 17 bases between. CDR3 size: 14 residues. CDR3 coding DNA: TGTGCTAGTGGTTTGGCCGATCAGGGATCGGGCGCTTTCTTT. It specifies CASGLADQGSGAFF.

This clone has more than one count but fewer than ten. The rearrangement links TRBV29-1 to TRBJ1-2; TRBD1 aligns across 7 bases. V trimming: 4 bases; J trimming: 2 bases; junction bases outside the gene matches: 1. Looked up from germline, CDR1 is SQVTM and CDR2 is ANQGSEA. The CDR3 totals 12 residues. The CDR3 region has the DNA TGCAGCGTTGGGGGACAGAACTATGGCTACACCTTC. Its translation: CSVGGQNYGYTF.

The rearrangement links TRBV30 to TRBJ2-5; a possible D gene is TRBD2 (5 bases). The CDR3 sequence is 15 residues long. CDR1 is GTSNPN, CDR2 SVGIG, per germline (reference sequence). Trimming stripped 8 bases from V and 5 bases from J, with 24 bases between. Here the CDR3 reads CASDKPGLASETQYF. The CDR3 bases are TGTGCCAGCGACAAGCCCGGGCTAGCCTCGGAGACCCAGTACTTC.

This chain joins TRBV14 and TRBJ2-2; D not certain. The CDR3 covers 13 residues. CDR1 is SGHDN and CDR2 is FVKESK in the germline V gene. Trimming cost V 2 bases and J 8 bases, with 9 bases left between them. CDR3 coding DNA: TGTGCCAGCAGCCAAACTCGTCTGGGGGAGCTGTTTTTT. Residues: CASSQTRLGELFF.

The chain couples TRBV27 to TRBJ1-2; 9 nucleotides agree with TRBD1. The CDR3 length is 13 residues. The trim removed 5 bases at V and 4 bases at J, leaving 2 bases unmatched. Per germline, CDR1 MNHEY and CDR2 SMNVEV (reference sequence). The CDR3, as DNA: TGTGCCAGCAGTCAACAGGGGGCCTATGGCTACACCTTC. Its translation is CASSQQGAYGYTF.

V gene TRBV18 combines with J gene TRBJ2-2, with TRBD2 identical over 15 bases. This CDR3 spans 18 amino acids. J gave up 0 bases and V 6 bases, and 5 bases lay outside the gene matches. Germline CDR1 reads KGHSH; CDR2 reads LQKENI. As DNA, the CDR3 is TGTGCCAGCTCCCCCGGGACTAGCGGGAGGACGAACACCGGGGAGCTGTTTTTT. Translating gives CASSPGTSGRTNTGELFF. Drawing the rest from reference TRBV18 and TRBJ2-2, the complete variable domain is NAGVMQNPRHLVRRRGQEARLRCSPMKGHSHVYWYRQLPEEGLKFMVYLQKENIIDESGMPKERFSAEFPKEGPSILRIQQVVRGDSAAYFCASSPGTSGRTNTGELFFGEGSRLTVL.

Only one count was recorded for this clone. The chain employs TRBV2 and TRBJ1-1; D is possibly TRBD1 (6 bases). The length of the CDR3 is 11 residues. The V end was cut by 4 bases, the J end by 8 bases, with 8 bases between. CDR1 is SNHLY, CDR2 FYNNEI, per germline. The CDR3 loop reads CASSVDSEAFF. As DNA, the CDR3 is TGTGCCAGCAGTGTGGACAGCGAAGCTTTCTTT.

The V and J genes are TRBV5-8 and TRBJ2-7, with 8 bases that match TRBD2. Trimming took 4 bases from V and 1 from J; bases not matched to a gene: 4. Per germline, CDR1 SGHTS and CDR2 YDEGEE. The CDR3 covers 14 residues. The CDR3 nucleotides read TGTGCCAGCAGCCGACAGCGGGGGTCCTACGAGCAGTACTTC. Amino acids: CASSRQRGSYEQYF.

This chain links TRBV30 with TRBJ1-5; D is perhaps TRBD1 (5 bases). The germline V gene encodes CDR1 GTSNPN and CDR2 SVGIG (reference sequence). V was shortened by 1 base and J by 4 bases, with 14 bases between the two germline ends. This CDR3 spans 15 amino acids. As DNA, the CDR3 is TGTGCCTGGAGTGGAAGGGGAATCGGGAATCAGCCCCAGCATTTT. Its protein is CAWSGRGIGNQPQHF.

The chain combines TRBV7-2 with TRBJ1-2; no clear D gene. CDR3 size: 13 residues. CDR1 and CDR2 from the germline V gene are SGHTA and FQGNSA. The V gene lost 5 bases and the J gene lost 3 bases, with 10 bases spanning the gap. The CDR3 here is CASSPSIDYGYTF. The CDR3 bases are TGTGCCAGCAGCCCTAGTATTGACTATGGCTACACCTTC.

The chain couples TRBV9 to TRBJ2-7, with 8 nucleotides matching TRBD2. Germline CDR1 is SGDLS and CDR2 is YYNGEE. The trim removed 4 bases at V and 5 bases at J, leaving 8 bases unmatched. The CDR3 spans 14 residues. CDR3 sequence (DNA): TGTGCCAGCAGCCCCCGCCCAGCGGGGGACGAGCAGTACTTC. Translated: CASSPRPAGDEQYF.

This clone is classed as large. The chain joins TRBV4-1 to TRBJ2-6; D possibly corresponds to TRBD1 (5 bases). Germline values: CDR1 MGHRA, CDR2 YSYEKL. The CDR3 has 18 amino acids. V lost 0 bases and J 3 bases, leaving 15 bases between the germline ends. CDR3 sequence reads: CASSQDDRGLVGANVLTF. For the CDR3, the DNA is TGCGCCAGCAGCCAAGACGACAGAGGATTAGTTGGGGCCAACGTCCTGACTTTC.

The chain employs TRBV18 and TRBJ1-3, with 7 bases lining up with TRBD1. Trimming cost V 3 bases and J 4 bases; bases outside gene matches: 12. Germline CDR1 KGHSH, CDR2 LQKENI. The CDR3 has 17 amino acids. In nucleotides, the CDR3 is TGTGCCAGCTCACCGAGCCCGGGAGGGGGCGCCGGAAACACCATATATTTT. Amino acid sequence: CASSPSPGGGAGNTIYF.

This clone occurred once. The gene calls are TRBV7-2 and TRBJ2-1, with 8 bases identical to TRBD2. Looked up from germline, CDR1 is SGHTA and CDR2 is FQGNSA. After removal of 5 bases from V and 11 bases from J, the junction contained 5 bases not matched to a gene. This CDR3 has 12 residues. The CDR3: CASSPGTSKQFF. CDR3 in DNA: TGTGCCAGCAGCCCTGGGACTAGTAAGCAGTTCTTC.

This clone came up once. The CDR3 spells CASGLGGLAYNEQFF. The CDR3 DNA is TGTGCTAGTGGTTTGGGGGGACTAGCGTACAATGAGCAGTTCTTC. The chain has TRBV12-5 and TRBJ2-1; 10 bases map to TRBD2. Germline CDR1 reads LGHNT; CDR2 reads FRNRAP. The CDR3 totals 15 residues. V lost 1 base, J lost 4 bases, and 1 base stayed unmatched.

This clone was detected only a few times. V gene TRBV4-1 combines with J gene TRBJ1-5, with unresolved D. This CDR3 region has 15 residues. V shed 0 bases and J shed 5 bases, with 11 bases lying between them. Germline CDR1 reads MGHRA; CDR2 reads YSYEKL. The CDR3 region is CASSQDRRVDQPQHF. CDR3 DNA sequence: TGCGCCAGCAGCCAAGATAGGAGGGTAGATCAGCCCCAGCATTTT.